This T cell receptor beta chain was observed in a study of T-cell memory formation after mild COVID-19. Study background: In these data, TCR clusters were largely donor specific.

This clonotype was counted between two and nine times. Its antigen remains unknown. General study points: The main location of contracting CD4+ clones was CM and EM, and that of contracting CD8+ clones was EMRA.

With 1 base clipped from V and 5 bases from J, the junction kept 4 bases outside the gene matches. The CDR3 is 13 residues long. CDR1 DFQATT and CDR2 SNEGSKA come from the germline V gene (reference sequence). Using constant-segment primers, 5'RACE produced TCR alpha and TCR beta cDNA libraries carrying sample barcodes and UMIs. TCRdb itself ran the 5' RACE reads through MiXCR, one entry per CDR3 protein. The table records 110,000 to 150,000 distinct CDR3 sequences, almost 25% of them present only once. This chain joins TRBV20-1 and TRBJ2-7; the match to TRBD2 covers 8 bases. The specimen was PBMCs or a T cell subset sorted from them (not recorded which). The receptor was derived from an adult woman who had mild COVID-19 (a few samples of this study predate the infection). Cell type and time point are not known. Written as DNA, the CDR3 is TGCAGTGCTAGAGCGGGGGGGCGAAACGAGCAGTACTTC. This sequence encodes CSARAGGRNEQYF.